Sequencing of this T cell receptor beta chain was carried out in a study of blood T cell repertoires in COVID-19. Study details: PBMCs, B-cell-depleted T cells, or T cells were the source of the cDNA or gDNA that made up the material.

Participant-reported clinical history was the basis for cohort assignment. Recovered participants had two consecutive negative NP/OP PCR tests, healthcare professional clearance, or symptom resolution. The junction had 5 bases not matched to a gene; V was cut back by 5 bases and J by 7 bases. This CDR3 contains 13 residues. Per germline, CDR1 MNHEY and CDR2 SMNVEV (reference sequence). Method: immunoSEQ multiplex PCR; TCRdb's copy keeps in-frame clones and lacks some. The data contain 130,000 to 150,000 clones, over 80% of them seen just once; the ten biggest clones take up about 11%. Sequencing was carried out using PBMCs or T cells enriched from blood (not recorded which). This sequence joins TRBV27 and TRBJ2-7; 10 nucleotides match TRBD1. This receptor was taken from a man aged 60 to 75 who had recovered from COVID-19. CDR3 protein: CASSIDRGREQYF. The CDR3 DNA sequence: TGTGCCAGCAGTATCGACAGGGGGCGGGAGCAGTACTTC.